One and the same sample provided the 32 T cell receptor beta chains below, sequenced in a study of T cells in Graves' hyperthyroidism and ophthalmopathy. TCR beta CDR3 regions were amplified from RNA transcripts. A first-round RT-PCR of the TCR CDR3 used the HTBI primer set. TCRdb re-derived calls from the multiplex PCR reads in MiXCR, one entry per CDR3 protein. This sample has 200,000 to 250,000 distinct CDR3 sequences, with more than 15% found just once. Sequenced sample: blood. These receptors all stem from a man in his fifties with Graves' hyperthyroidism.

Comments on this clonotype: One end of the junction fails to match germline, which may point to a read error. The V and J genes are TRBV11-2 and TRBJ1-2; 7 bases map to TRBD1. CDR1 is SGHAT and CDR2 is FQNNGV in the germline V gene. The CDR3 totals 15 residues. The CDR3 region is CTSSPRDSDFYGYTF. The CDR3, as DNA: TGTACCAGCAGCCCCCGGGACAGTGACTTCTATGGCTACACCTTC.

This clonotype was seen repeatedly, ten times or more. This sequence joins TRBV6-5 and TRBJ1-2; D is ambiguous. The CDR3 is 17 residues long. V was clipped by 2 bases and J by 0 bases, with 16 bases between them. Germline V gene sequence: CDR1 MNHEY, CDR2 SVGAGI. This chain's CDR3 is CASSYLLRELSNYGYTF. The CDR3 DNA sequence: TGTGCCAGCAGTTACCTCCTCCGGGAACTTTCTAACTATGGCTACACCTTC.

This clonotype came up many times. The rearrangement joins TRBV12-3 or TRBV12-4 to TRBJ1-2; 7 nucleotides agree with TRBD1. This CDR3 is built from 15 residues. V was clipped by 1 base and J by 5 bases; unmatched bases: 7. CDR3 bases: TGTGCCAGCAGTTTAGGGACAGGCGTGGCATATGGCTACACCTTC. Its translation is CASSLGTGVAYGYTF.

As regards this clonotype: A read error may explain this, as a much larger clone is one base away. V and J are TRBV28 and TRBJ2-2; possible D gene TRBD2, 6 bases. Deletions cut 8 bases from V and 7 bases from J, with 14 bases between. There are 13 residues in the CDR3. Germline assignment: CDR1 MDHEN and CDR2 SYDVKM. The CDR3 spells CASGLSEGGELFF. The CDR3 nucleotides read TGTGCCAGCGGTCTCTCGGAGGGCGGGGAGCTGTTTTTT.

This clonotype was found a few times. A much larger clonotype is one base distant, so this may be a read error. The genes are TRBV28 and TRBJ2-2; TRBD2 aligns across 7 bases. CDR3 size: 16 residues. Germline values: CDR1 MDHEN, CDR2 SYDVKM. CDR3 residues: CAGSPWGGPNTGELFF. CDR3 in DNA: TGTGCCGGCAGTCCATGGGGGGGACCGAACACCGGGGAGCTGTTTTTT.

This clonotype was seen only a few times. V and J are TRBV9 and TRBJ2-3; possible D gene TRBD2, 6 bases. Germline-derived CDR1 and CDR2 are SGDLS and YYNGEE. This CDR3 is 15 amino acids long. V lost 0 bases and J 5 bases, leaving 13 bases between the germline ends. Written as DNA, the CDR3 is TGTGCCAGCAGCGTAGGGTTAGCGGTCCAAGATACGCAGTATTTT. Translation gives CASSVGLAVQDTQYF.

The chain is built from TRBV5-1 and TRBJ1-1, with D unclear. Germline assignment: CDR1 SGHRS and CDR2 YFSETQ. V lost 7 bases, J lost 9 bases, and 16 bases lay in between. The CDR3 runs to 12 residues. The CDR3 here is CASRGEDWKAFF. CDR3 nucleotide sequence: TGCGCCAGCCGGGGTGAGGATTGGAAAGCTTTCTTT.

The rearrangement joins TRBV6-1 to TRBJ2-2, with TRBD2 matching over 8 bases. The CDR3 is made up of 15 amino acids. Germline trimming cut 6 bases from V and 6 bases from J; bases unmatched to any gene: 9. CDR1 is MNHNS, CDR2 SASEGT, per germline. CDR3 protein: CASSRSGRSAGELFF. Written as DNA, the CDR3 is TGTGCCAGCAGCAGGAGCGGGAGAAGTGCCGGGGAGCTGTTTTTT.

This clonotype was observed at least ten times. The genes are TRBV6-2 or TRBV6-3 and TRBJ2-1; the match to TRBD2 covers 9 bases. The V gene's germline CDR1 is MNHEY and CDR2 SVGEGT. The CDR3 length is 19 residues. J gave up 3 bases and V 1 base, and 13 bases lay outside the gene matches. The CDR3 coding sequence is TGTGCCAGCAGTTACTTAAGGGCGCGGGAGGGAACTCTCTACAATGAGCAGTTCTTC. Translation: CASSYLRAREGTLYNEQFF.

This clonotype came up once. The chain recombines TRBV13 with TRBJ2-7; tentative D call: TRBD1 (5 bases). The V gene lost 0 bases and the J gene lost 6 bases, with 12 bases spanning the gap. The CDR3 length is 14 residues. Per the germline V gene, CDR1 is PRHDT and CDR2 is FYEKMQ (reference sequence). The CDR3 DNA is TGTGCCAGCAGCTTAGGGACAGTAGGTGTCGAGCAGTACTTC. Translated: CASSLGTVGVEQYF. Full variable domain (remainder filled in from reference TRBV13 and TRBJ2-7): AAGVIQSPRHLIKEKRETATLKCYPIPRHDTVYWYQQGPGQDPQFLISFYEKMQSDKGSIPDRFSAQQFSDYHSELNMSSLELGDSALYFCASSLGTVGVEQYFGPGTRLTVT.

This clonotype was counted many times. CDR3 in amino acids: CAISGDGGITDTQYF. As DNA, the CDR3 is TGTGCCATCAGTGGGGATGGCGGGATCACAGATACGCAGTATTTT. The J gene is TRBJ2-3, the V gene TRBV10-3; D is possibly TRBD2 (6 bases). CDR1 ENHRY and CDR2 SYGVKD come from the germline V gene. The CDR3 runs to 15 residues. V lost 4 bases to trimming and J lost 2 bases, with 13 bases between them.

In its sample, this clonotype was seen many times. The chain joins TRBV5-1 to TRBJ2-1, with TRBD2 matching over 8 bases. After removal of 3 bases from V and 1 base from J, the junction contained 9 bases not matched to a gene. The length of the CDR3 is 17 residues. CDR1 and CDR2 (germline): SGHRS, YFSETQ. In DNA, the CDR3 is TGCGCCAGCAGCTACAAGACTAGCGCCGAGTCCTACAATGAGCAGTTCTTC. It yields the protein CASSYKTSAESYNEQFF.

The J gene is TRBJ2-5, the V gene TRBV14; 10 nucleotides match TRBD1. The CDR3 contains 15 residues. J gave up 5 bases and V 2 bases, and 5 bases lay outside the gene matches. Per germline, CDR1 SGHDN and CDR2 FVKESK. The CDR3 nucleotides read TGTGCCAGCAGCCAACTGACAGGGGGCATTGAGACCCAGTACTTC. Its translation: CASSQLTGGIETQYF. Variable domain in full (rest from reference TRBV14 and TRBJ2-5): EAGVTQFPSHSVIEKGQTVTLRCDPISGHDNLYWYRRVMGKEIKFLLHFVKESKQDESGMPNNRFLAERTGGTYSTLKVQPAELEDSGVYFCASSQLTGGIETQYFGPGTRLLVL.

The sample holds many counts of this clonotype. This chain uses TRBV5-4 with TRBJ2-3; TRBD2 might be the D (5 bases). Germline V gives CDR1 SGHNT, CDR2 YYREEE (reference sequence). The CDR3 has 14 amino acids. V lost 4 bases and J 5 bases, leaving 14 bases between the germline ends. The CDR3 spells CASSMDLGEDTQYF. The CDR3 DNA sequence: TGTGCCAGCAGCATGGACCTCGGGGAAGATACGCAGTATTTT. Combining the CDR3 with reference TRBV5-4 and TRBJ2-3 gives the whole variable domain ETGVTQSPTHLIKTRGQQVTLRCSSQSGHNTVSWYQQALGQGPQFIFQYYREEENGRGNFPPRFSGLQFPNYSSELNVNALELDDSALYLCASSMDLGEDTQYFGPGTRLTVL.

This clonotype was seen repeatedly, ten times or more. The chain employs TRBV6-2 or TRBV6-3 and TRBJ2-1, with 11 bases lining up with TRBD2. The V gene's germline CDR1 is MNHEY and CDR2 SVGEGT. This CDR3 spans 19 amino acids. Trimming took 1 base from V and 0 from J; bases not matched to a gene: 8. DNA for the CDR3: TGTGCCAGCAGTTACTTAGGGACTAGCGGAGGCAGCTCCTACAATGAGCAGTTCTTC. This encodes CASSYLGTSGGSSYNEQFF.

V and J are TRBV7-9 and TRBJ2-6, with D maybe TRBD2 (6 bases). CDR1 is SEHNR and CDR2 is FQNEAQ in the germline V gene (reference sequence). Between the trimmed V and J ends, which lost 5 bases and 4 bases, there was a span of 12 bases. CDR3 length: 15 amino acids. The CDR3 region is CASSPPAGGANVLTF. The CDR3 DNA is TGTGCCAGCAGCCCCCCGGCGGGGGGGGCCAACGTCCTGACTTTC.

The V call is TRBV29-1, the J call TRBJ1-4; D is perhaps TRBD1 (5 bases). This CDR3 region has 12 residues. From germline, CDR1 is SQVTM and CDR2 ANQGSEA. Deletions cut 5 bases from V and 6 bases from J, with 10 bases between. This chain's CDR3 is CSVWGMDEKLFF. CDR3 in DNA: TGCAGCGTTTGGGGGATGGATGAAAAACTGTTTTTT.

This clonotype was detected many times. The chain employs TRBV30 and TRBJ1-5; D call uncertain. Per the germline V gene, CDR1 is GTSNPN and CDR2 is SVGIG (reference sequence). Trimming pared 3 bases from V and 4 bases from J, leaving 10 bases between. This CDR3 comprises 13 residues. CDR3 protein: CAWRKQPNQPQHF. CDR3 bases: TGTGCCTGGAGAAAACAGCCGAATCAGCCCCAGCATTTT.

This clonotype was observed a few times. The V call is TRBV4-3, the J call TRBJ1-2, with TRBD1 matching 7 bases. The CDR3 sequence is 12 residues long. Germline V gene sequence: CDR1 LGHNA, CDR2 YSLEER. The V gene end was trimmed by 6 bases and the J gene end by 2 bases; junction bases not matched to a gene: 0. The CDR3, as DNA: TGCGCCAGCAGGGGACAGAACTATGGCTACACCTTC. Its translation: CASRGQNYGYTF.

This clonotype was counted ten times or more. CDR3 nucleotide sequence: TGTGCCAGCTCACCCCAGCGGGATAATGAAAAACTGTTTTTT. It yields the protein CASSPQRDNEKLFF. The J gene is TRBJ1-4, the V gene TRBV18; no clear D. The germline CDR1 and CDR2 sequences are KGHSH and LQKENI. The CDR3 sequence is 14 residues long. Trimming took off 3 bases at V and 4 bases at J, with 9 bases between the two ends.

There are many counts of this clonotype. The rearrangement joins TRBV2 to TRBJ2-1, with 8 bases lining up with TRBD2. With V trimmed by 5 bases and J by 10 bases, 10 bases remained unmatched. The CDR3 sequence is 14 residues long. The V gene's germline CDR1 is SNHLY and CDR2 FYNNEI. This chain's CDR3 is CASSNRSGKLEQFF. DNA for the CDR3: TGTGCCAGCAGTAATCGTAGCGGGAAACTAGAGCAGTTCTTC.

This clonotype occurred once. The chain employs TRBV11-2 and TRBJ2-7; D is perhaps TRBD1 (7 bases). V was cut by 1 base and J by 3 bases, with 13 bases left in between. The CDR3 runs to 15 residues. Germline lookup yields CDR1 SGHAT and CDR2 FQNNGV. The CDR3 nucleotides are TGTGCCAGCAGCTTAGTGGAGGGGGCGGACTACGAGCAGTACTTC. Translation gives CASSLVEGADYEQYF.

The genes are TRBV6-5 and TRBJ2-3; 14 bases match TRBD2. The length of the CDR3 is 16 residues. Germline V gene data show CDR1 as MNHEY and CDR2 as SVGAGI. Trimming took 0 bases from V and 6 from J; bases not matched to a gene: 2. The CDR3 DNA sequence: TGTGCCAGCAGTTACTCGGGACTAGCGGGAGTGGATACGCAGTATTTT. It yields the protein CASSYSGLAGVDTQYF.

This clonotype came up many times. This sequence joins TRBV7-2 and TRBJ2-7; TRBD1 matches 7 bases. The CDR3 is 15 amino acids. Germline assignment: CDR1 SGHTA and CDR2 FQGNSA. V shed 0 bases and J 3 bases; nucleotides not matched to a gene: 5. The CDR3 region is CASSLAGGLIYEQYF. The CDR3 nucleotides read TGTGCCAGCAGCTTAGCAGGGGGCTTGATCTACGAGCAGTACTTC.

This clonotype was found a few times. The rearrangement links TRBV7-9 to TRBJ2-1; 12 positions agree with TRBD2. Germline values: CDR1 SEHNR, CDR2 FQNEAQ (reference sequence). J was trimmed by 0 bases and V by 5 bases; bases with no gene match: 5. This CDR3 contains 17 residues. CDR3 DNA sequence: TGTGCCAGCAGCCTGCTAGCGGGAGGGATCTCCTACAATGAGCAGTTCTTC. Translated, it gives CASSLLAGGISYNEQFF.

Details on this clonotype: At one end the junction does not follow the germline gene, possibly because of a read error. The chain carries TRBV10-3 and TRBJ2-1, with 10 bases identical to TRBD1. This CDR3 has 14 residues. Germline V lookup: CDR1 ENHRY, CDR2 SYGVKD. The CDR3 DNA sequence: TGTGCCGTCAGGGACAGGGGAAGTGTGAATGAGCAGTTCTTC. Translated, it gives CAVRDRGSVNEQFF.

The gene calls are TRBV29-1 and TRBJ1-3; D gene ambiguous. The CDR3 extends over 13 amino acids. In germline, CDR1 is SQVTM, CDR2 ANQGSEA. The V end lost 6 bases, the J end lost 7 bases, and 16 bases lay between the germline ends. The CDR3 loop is CSVEESFANTIYF. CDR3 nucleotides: TGCAGCGTGGAGGAGTCGTTTGCTAACACCATATATTTT.

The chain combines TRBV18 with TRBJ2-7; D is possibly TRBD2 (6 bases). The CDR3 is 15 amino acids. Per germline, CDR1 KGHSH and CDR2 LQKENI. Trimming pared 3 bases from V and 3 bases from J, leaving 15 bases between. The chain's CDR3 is CASSPGGFPYYEQYF. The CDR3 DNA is TGTGCCAGCTCACCGGGGGGATTCCCGTACTACGAGCAGTACTTC.

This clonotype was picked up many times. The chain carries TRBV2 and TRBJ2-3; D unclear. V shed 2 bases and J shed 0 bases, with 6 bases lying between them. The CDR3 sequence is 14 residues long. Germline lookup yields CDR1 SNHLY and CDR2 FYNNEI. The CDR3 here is CASSETTSTDTQYF. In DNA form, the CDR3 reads TGTGCCAGCAGTGAAACGACTAGCACAGATACGCAGTATTTT.

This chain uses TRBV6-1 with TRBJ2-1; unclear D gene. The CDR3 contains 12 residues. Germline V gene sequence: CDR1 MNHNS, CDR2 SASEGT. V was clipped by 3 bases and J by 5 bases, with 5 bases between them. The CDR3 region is CASSESHNEQFF. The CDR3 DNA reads TGTGCCAGCAGTGAGTCCCACAATGAGCAGTTCTTC.

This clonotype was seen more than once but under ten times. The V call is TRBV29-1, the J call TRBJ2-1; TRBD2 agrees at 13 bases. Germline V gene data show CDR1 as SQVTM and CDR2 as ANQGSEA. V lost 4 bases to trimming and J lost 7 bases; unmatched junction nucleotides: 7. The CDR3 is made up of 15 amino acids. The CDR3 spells CSVAAGTSGINEQFF. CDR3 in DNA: TGCAGCGTTGCCGCCGGGACTAGCGGGATTAATGAGCAGTTCTTC.

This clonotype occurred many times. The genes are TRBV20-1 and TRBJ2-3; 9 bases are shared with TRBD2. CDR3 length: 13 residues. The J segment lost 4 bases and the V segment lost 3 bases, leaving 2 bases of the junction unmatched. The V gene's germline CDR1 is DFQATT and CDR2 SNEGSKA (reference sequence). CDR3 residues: CSASGGRADTQYF. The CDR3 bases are TGCAGTGCTAGCGGCGGGAGGGCAGATACGCAGTATTTT.